The clone carrying this TCR beta chain appeared once. The antigen is not known. CDR1 is MNHEY, CDR2 SMNVEV, per germline (reference sequence). The length of the CDR3 is 14 residues. Trimming took 2 bases from V and 0 from J, leaving 8 bases between them. The sample is drawn from a study of cytomegalovirus exposure and HLA in healthy donors. General observations from the study: There were fewer than 200 TCR beta chains listed as cytomegalovirus-associated.

TCRdb's table, derived via immunoSEQ multiplex PCR, lists solely in-frame clones and lacks some. The table has 200,000 to 250,000 clones, 80% to 85% seen once. The source is a woman in her 30s in good health and CMV-seropositive. The material sequenced was PBMCs. The gene calls are TRBV27 and TRBJ2-7; D not certain. The CDR3 DNA reads as TGTGCCAGCAGTTTAGAATCTTCCTCCTACGAGCAGTACTTC. Protein: CASSLESSSYEQYF.